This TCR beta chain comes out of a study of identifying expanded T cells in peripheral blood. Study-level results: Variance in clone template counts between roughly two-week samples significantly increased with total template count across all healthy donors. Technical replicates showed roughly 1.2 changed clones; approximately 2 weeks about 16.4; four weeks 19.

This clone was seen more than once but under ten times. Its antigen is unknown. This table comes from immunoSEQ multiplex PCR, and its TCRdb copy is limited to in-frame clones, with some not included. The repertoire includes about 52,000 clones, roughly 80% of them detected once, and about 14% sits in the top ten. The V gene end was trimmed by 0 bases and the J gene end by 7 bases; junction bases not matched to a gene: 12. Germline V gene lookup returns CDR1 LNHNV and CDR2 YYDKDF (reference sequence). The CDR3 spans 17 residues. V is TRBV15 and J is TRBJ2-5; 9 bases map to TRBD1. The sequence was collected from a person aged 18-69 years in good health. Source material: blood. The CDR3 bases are TGTGCCACCAGCAGAGACTCTCCGCCGGGACAGGGTTTGACCCAGTACTTC. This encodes CATSRDSPPGQGLTQYF. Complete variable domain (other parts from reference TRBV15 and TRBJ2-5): DAMVIQNPRYQVTQFGKPVTLSCSQTLNHNVMYWYQQKSSQAPKLLFHYYDKDFNNEADTPDNFQSRRPNTSFCFLDIRSPGLGDTAMYLCATSRDSPPGQGLTQYFGPGTRLLVL.